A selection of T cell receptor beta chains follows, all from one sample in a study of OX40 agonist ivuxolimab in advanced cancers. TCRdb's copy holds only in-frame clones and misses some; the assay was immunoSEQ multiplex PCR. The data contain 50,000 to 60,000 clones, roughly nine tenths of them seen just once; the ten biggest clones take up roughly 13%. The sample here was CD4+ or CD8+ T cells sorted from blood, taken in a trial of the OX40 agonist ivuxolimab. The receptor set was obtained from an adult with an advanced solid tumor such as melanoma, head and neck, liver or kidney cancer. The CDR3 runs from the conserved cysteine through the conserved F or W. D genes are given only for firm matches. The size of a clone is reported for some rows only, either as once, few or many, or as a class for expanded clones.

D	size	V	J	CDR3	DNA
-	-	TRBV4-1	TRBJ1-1	CASSQAGDTEAFF	TGCGCCAGCAGCCAAGCCGGGGACACTGAAGCTTTCTTT
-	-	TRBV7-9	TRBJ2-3	CASSLAQGMMHTQYF	TGTGCCAGCAGCCTCGCGCAGGGGATGATGCATACGCAGTATTTT
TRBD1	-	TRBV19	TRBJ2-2	CASSTQTGGWTGELFF	TGTGCCAGTAGTACTCAGACAGGGGGATGGACCGGGGAGCTGTTTTTT
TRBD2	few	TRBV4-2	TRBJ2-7	CASSRVAGATDEQYF	TGTGCCAGCAGCCGAGTAGCGGGGGCCACTGACGAGCAGTACTTC
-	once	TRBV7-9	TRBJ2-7	CASSSPPGSSSYEQYF	TGTGCCAGCAGCTCCCCACCAGGGTCTAGTTCCTACGAGCAGTACTTC
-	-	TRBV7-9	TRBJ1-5	CASSSEGPQHF	TGTGCCAGCAGCTCTGAAGGTCCCCAGCATTTT
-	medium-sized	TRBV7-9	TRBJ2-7	CASRSSGVPHEQYF	TGTGCCAGCAGAAGCTCAGGGGTCCCCCACGAGCAGTACTTC
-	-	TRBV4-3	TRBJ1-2	CASSQDLEEGYTF	TGCGCCAGCAGCCAAGACTTAGAGGAGGGCTACACCTTC
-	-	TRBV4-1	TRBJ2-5	CASSQDAQETQYF	TGCGCCAGCAGCCAAGACGCTCAAGAGACCCAGTACTTC
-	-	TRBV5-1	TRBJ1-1	CASSAGVEAFF	TGCGCCAGCAGCGCAGGGGTTGAAGCTTTCTTT
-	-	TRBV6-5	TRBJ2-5	CASSPGVSGKTQYF	TGTGCCAGCAGCCCCGGGGTGTCAGGCAAGACCCAGTACTTC
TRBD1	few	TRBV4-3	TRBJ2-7	CASSQDGTGIEEQYF	TGCGCCAGCAGCCAAGATGGGACAGGGATTGAAGAGCAGTACTTC
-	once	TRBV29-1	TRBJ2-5	CSVEGLLEETQYF	TGCAGCGTTGAAGGTCTACTCGAAGAGACCCAGTACTTC
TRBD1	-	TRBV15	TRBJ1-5	CATSGFTGGGQPQHF	TGTGCCACCAGCGGTTTTACAGGGGGCGGTCAGCCCCAGCATTTT
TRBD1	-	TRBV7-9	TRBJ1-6	CASSPGTGLANSPLHF	TGTGCCAGCAGCCCAGGGACAGGCCTAGCTAATTCACCCCTCCACTTT
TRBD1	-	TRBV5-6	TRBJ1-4	CASSVPSGTGTEKLFF	TGTGCCAGCAGCGTTCCCTCCGGGACAGGGACTGAAAAACTGTTTTTT
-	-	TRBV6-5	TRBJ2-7	CASSLLMGTYEQYF	TGTGCCAGCAGTCTCCTAATGGGAACCTACGAGCAGTACTTC
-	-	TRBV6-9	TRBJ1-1	CASSYRTTGTPNTEAFF	TGTGCCAGCAGTTATAGAACTACCGGGACACCGAACACTGAAGCTTTCTTT
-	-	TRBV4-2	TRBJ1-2	CASSQESRNDYTF	TGTGCCAGCAGCCAAGAGTCCAGGAACGACTACACCTTC
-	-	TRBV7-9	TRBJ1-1	CASSRAGNPEAFF	TGTGCCAGCAGCCGAGCAGGGAATCCTGAAGCTTTCTTT
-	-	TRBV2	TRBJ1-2	CASTWYVSDGYTF	TGTGCCAGCACATGGTACGTTTCGGACGGCTACACCTTC
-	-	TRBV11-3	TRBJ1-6	CASSLDPPGRANSPLHF	TGTGCCAGCAGCTTAGACCCCCCGGGACGGGCGAATTCACCCCTCCACTTT
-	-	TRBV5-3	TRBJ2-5	CARKGEGLQETQYF	TGTGCCAGAAAGGGAGAAGGGCTGCAAGAGACCCAGTACTTC
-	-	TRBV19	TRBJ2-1	CASSIDPSEQFF	TGTGCCAGTAGTATAGATCCCTCCGAGCAGTTCTTC
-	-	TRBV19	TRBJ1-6	CASSIGGSPLHF	TGTGCCAGTAGTATCGGGGGCTCACCCCTCCACTTT
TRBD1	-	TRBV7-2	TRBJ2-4	CASSLLSGTGGPKNIQYF	TGTGCCAGCAGCTTATTAAGTGGGACAGGGGGTCCAAAAAACATTCAGTACTTC
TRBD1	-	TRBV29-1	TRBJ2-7	CSVVLPGTGVSYEQYF	TGCAGCGTTGTCTTACCCGGGACAGGGGTCTCTTACGAGCAGTACTTC
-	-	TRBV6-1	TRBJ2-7	CASSEGRGTYEQYF	TGTGCCAGCAGTGAAGGACGCGGCACCTACGAGCAGTACTTC
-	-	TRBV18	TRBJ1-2	CASSRFDPGRATNYGYTF	TGTGCCAGCTCAAGGTTTGATCCCGGCAGGGCCACTAACTATGGCTACACCTTC
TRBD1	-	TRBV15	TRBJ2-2	CATSGQGDTGELFF	TGTGCCACCAGCGGACAGGGGGACACCGGGGAGCTGTTTTTT
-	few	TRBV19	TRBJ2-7	CASSDGYEQYF	TGTGCCAGTAGTGACGGCTACGAGCAGTACTTC
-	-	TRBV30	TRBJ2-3	CAWSLVLTDTQYF	TGTGCCTGGAGTCTGGTATTGACAGATACGCAGTATTTT
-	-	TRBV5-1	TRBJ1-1	CASSLGTVNTEAFF	TGCGCCAGCAGCTTGGGGACGGTGAACACTGAAGCTTTCTTT
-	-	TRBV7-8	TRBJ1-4	CASSEGGGLFF	TGTGCCAGCAGCGAGGGGGGGGGACTGTTTTTT
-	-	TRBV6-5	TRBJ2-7	CASSRPGAGEQYF	TGTGCCAGCAGTAGACCGGGGGCGGGCGAGCAGTACTTC
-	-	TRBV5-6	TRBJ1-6	CASSLSPYGASYNSPLHF	TGTGCCAGCAGCTTGAGCCCATACGGCGCCTCCTATAATTCACCCCTCCACTTT
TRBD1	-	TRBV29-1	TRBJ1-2	CSVDSGTGGYTF	TGCAGCGTTGATTCCGGGACAGGGGGCTACACCTTC
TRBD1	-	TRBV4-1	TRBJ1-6	CASSQDVDRGPPTNSPLHF	TGCGCCAGCAGCCAAGATGTGGACAGGGGCCCTCCAACTAATTCACCCCTCCACTTT
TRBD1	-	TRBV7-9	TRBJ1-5	CASSPGQVIGQPQHF	TGTGCCAGCAGCCCGGGACAGGTCATCGGTCAGCCCCAGCATTTT
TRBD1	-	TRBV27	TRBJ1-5	CASSLGGGQPQHF	TGTGCCAGCAGTTTAGGAGGGGGCCAGCCCCAGCATTTT
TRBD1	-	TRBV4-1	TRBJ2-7	CASSPRTGVYEQYF	TGCGCCAGCAGCCCCCGGACAGGGGTCTACGAGCAGTACTTC